A single sample is the source of the 12 T cell receptor beta chains below, sequenced in a study of T cells in Graves' hyperthyroidism and ophthalmopathy. RNA transcripts provided the source from which TCR beta CDR3 regions were amplified. TCR CDR3 underwent first-round RT-PCR with the HTBI primer set. One entry per CDR3 protein results from TCRdb running MiXCR on the multiplex PCR reads. The sample has about 460,000 distinct CDR3 sequences, 22% seen once; the top ten hold around 50%. The source material was blood. All receptors come from a woman aged 70-85 years with Graves' ophthalmopathy.

This clonotype was observed a few times. This rearrangement joins TRBV9 to TRBJ2-3; 8 bases agree with TRBD2. V was pared by 0 bases and J by 1 base, with 4 bases of the junction left unmatched. The CDR3 contains 16 residues. The germline CDR1 and CDR2 sequences are SGDLS and YYNGEE. This chain's CDR3 is CASSVEKLAGTDTQYF. DNA for the CDR3: TGTGCCAGCAGCGTAGAGAAACTAGCGGGCACAGATACGCAGTATTTT.

V and J are TRBV6-2 or TRBV6-3 and TRBJ2-2, with D uncertain. V was trimmed by 2 bases and J by 4 bases, leaving 20 bases between them. Looked up from germline, CDR1 is MNHEY and CDR2 is SVGEGT. CDR3 size: 18 residues. The DNA of the CDR3 is TGTGCCAGCAGTTACGGCAATCGGGCCCGGATCTTCACCGGGGAGCTGTTTTTT. Translated: CASSYGNRARIFTGELFF.

A word on this clonotype: The CDR3 carries no conserved terminal phenylalanine or tryptophan, so it likely arises from a read error. V is TRBV7-9 and J is TRBJ2-7; TRBD2 matches 11 bases. This CDR3 is 16 amino acids long. With V trimmed by 0 bases and J by 4 bases, 5 bases remained unmatched. The V gene's germline CDR1 is SEHNR and CDR2 FQNEAQ (reference sequence). CDR3 sequence (DNA): TGTGCCAGCAGCTTAGCTCTAGCGGGAGGAACATACGAGCAGTACATC. This sequence encodes CASSLALAGGTYEQYI.

This clonotype appeared a few times. V and J are TRBV6-2 or TRBV6-3 and TRBJ1-2; no firm D call. With 8 bases removed from V and 5 bases from J, the gap between germline ends came to 9 bases. Germline assignment: CDR1 MNHEY and CDR2 SVGEGT. This CDR3 has 11 residues. The CDR3 DNA is TGTGCCAGCGCCTCCATATATGGCTACACCTTC. Amino acid sequence: CASASIYGYTF.

A few counts support this clonotype. The chain has TRBV20-1 and TRBJ1-4; 8 bases are a match to TRBD1. CDR3 length: 15 amino acids. J was trimmed by 2 bases and V by 5 bases; bases with no gene match: 7. Germline values: CDR1 DFQATT, CDR2 SNEGSKA (reference sequence). CDR3 loop: CSASDRVRTNEKLFF. For the CDR3, the DNA is TGCAGTGCTTCGGACAGGGTCCGGACTAATGAAAAACTGTTTTTT.

The chain links TRBV4-1 to TRBJ2-3; unclear D gene. Trimming stripped 1 base from V and 3 bases from J, with 11 bases between. This CDR3 is built from 15 residues. Germline V lookup: CDR1 MGHRA, CDR2 YSYEKL. The CDR3 nucleotides read TGCGCCAGCAGCCAAGTCGGGCAGAAAACAGATACGCAGTATTTT. This codes for CASSQVGQKTDTQYF.

This clonotype was found many times. The chain recombines TRBV5-1 with TRBJ2-3; 13 nucleotides line up with TRBD2. The CDR3 runs 16 residues. V lost 2 bases and J lost 6; bases outside the gene matches: 6. Germline CDR1 and CDR2: SGHRS and YFSETQ. CDR3 residues: CASSLTGLAGVDTQYF. The CDR3 DNA sequence: TGCGCCAGCAGCTTAACCGGACTAGCGGGAGTGGATACGCAGTATTTT.

The chain recombines TRBV6-1 with TRBJ2-5; 9 nucleotides match TRBD2. The CDR3 loop spans 14 amino acids. The J segment lost 2 bases and the V segment lost 8 bases, leaving 6 bases of the junction unmatched. Germline values: CDR1 MNHNS, CDR2 SASEGT. CDR3 protein: CASGSGSGQETQYF. The DNA for the CDR3 is TGTGCCAGCGGTAGCGGGAGCGGTCAAGAGACCCAGTACTTC.

The sample holds a few counts of this clonotype. The genes are TRBV7-8 and TRBJ1-2; 8 positions agree with TRBD1. This CDR3 contains 14 residues. Trimming removed 2 bases from V and 7 bases from J; junction bases left unmatched: 6. The germline V gene encodes CDR1 SGHVS and CDR2 FQNEAQ. CDR3 sequence reads: CASSLRTGFSGYTF. The CDR3 DNA reads as TGTGCCAGCAGCTTAAGGACAGGGTTCAGTGGCTACACCTTC.

This clonotype was found a few times. This chain joins TRBV27 and TRBJ2-2; weak D call: TRBD2 (6 bases). The V and J ends lost 4 bases and 6 bases respectively, with 12 bases between them. This CDR3 is 14 amino acids long. The germline V gene encodes CDR1 MNHEY and CDR2 SMNVEV (reference sequence). CDR3 loop: CASSYVGGPGELFF. In DNA, the CDR3 is TGTGCCAGCAGTTATGTCGGGGGACCCGGGGAGCTGTTTTTT.

This chain links TRBV6-1 with TRBJ1-4; D is uncertain. V lost 7 bases and J lost 0, with 9 bases in between. Germline CDR1 MNHNS, CDR2 SASEGT. The CDR3 runs 14 residues. CDR3 in amino acids: CASTPGTTNEKLFF. The DNA of the CDR3 is TGTGCCAGCACCCCCGGGACAACTAATGAAAAACTGTTTTTT.

This clonotype showed up just a few times. The chain couples TRBV20-1 to TRBJ2-5; D gene ambiguous. Germline V gives CDR1 DFQATT, CDR2 SNEGSKA (reference sequence). The CDR3 has 17 residues. Trimming took 0 bases from V and 2 from J, leaving 19 bases between them. The CDR3 DNA reads as TGCAGTGCTAGAGATGTTCGCCAGCCCTCACCACAAGAGACCCAGTACTTC. It yields the protein CSARDVRQPSPQETQYF.